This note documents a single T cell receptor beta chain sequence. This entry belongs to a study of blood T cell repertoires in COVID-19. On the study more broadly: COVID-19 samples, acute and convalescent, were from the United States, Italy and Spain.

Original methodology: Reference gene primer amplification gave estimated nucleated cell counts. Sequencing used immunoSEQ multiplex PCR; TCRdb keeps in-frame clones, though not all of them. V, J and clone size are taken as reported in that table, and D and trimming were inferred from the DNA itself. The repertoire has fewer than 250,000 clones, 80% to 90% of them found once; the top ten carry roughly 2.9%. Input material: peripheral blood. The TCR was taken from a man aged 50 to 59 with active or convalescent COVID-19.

The CDR3 loop reads CASSIDSLSGNTIYF. CDR3 nucleotide sequence: TGTGCCAGTAGTATTGACAGTCTCTCTGGAAACACCATATATTTT. The rearrangement joins TRBV19 to TRBJ1-3, with a weak D call TRBD1 (5 bases). Per germline, CDR1 LNHDA and CDR2 SQIVND (reference sequence). The CDR3 has 15 residues. The germline V and J ends were trimmed by 3 bases and 0 bases, with 9 bases remaining between them.